The 9 T cell receptor beta chains in this list originate from one sample, sequenced in a study of blood T cell repertoires in COVID-19 (dated by TCRdb to 2020 to 2022). Libraries came from the immunoSEQ multiplex PCR assay. The immuneACCESS repertoire file appears here via TCRdb, limited to in-frame rearrangements. These files lack a portion of the clones; in checked studies, under half of the deficit traces to unresolved V genes, and the cause of the others is not known. This sample lists 100,000 to 150,000 clones; roughly 86% were detected once. Together, the top ten hold roughly 10% of the sample. The source material was peripheral blood. These receptors all stem from a woman aged 70 to 79 with COVID-19, enrolled during active disease.

This rearrangement joins TRBV12-5 to TRBJ1-5; no reliable D call. V was pared by 1 base and J by 4 bases, with 5 bases between. Germline V CDR1 and CDR2: LGHNT, FRNRAP. This CDR3 comprises 13 residues. The CDR3 DNA is TGTGCTAGTGGTTTGGGAGCAAATCAGCCCCAGCATTTT. Translation: CASGLGANQPQHF.

V gene TRBV11-2 combines with J gene TRBJ1-3; D is perhaps TRBD1 (5 bases). From germline, CDR1 is SGHAT and CDR2 FQNNGV. The CDR3 sequence is 13 residues long. The V end was cut by 8 bases, the J end by 10 bases, with 18 bases between. For the CDR3, the DNA is TGTGCCAGCGTTCCCAGCTGGGGGGAAACCATATATTTT. Translating it yields CASVPSWGETIYF.

This clone was recorded a few times. The DNA of the CDR3 is TGTGCCAGCAGCCCCTGGGACAGGGATAATTCACCCCTCCACTTT. Translating it yields CASSPWDRDNSPLHF. The rearrangement uses TRBV3-1 (or the pseudogene TRBV3-2) and TRBJ1-6; 9 nucleotides match TRBD1. Per the germline V gene, CDR1 is LGHDT and CDR2 is YNNKEL (reference sequence). The CDR3 extends over 15 amino acids. Germline trimming cut 4 bases from V and 5 bases from J; bases unmatched to any gene: 3.

This clone was detected a few times. V is TRBV29-1 and J is TRBJ1-1; D is possibly TRBD1 (5 bases). This CDR3 comprises 12 residues. CDR1 and CDR2 (germline): SQVTM, ANQGSEA. Trimming took 7 bases from V and 11 from J, leaving 20 bases between them. CDR3 sequence (DNA): TGCAGCGCCGTGGTCGGGGGGTGGGGCGCTTTCTTT. It codes for CSAVVGGWGAFF. The variable domain in full, completed from reference TRBV29-1 and TRBJ1-1, reads SAVISQKPSRDICQRGTSLTIQCQVDSQVTMMFWYRQQPGQSLTLIATANQGSEATYESGFVIDKFPISRPNLTFSTLTVSNMSPEDSSIYLCSAVVGGWGAFFGQGTRLTVV.

Points on this clone: The sample has other DNA sequences that encode this CDR3 too. The rearrangement links TRBV6-5 to TRBJ1-2, with D tentatively TRBD1 (6 bases). The V and J ends lost 5 bases and 2 bases respectively, with 9 bases between them. Looked up from germline, CDR1 is MNHEY and CDR2 is SVGAGI. This CDR3 is 13 amino acids long. This CDR3 is CASSPTGNYGYTF. CDR3 bases: TGTGCCAGCAGTCCCACAGGGAACTATGGCTACACCTTC.

This clone was seen a single time. The chain uses TRBV7-9 and TRBJ1-4; TRBD1 agrees at 7 bases. The J segment lost 5 bases and the V segment lost 2 bases, leaving 5 bases of the junction unmatched. The CDR3 contains 15 residues. Germline CDR1 SEHNR, CDR2 FQNEAQ (reference sequence). The CDR3 is CASSLRGTANEKLFF. The CDR3 region has the DNA TGTGCCAGCAGCTTACGGGGGACAGCAAATGAAAAACTGTTTTTT.

This sequence joins TRBV28 and TRBJ1-2, with 7 bases identical to TRBD1. The CDR3 is made up of 13 amino acids. The germline CDR1 and CDR2 sequences are MDHEN and SYDVKM. V was clipped by 6 bases and J by 3 bases; unmatched bases: 4. CDR3 sequence: CASSLGGDYGYTF. The CDR3 DNA follows: TGTGCCAGCAGCTTAGGGGGCGACTATGGCTACACCTTC.

This clone showed up many times. The gene calls are TRBV5-1 and TRBJ2-1; a possible D gene is TRBD2 (6 bases). There are 18 residues in the CDR3. Germline loops: CDR1 SGHRS, CDR2 YFSETQ. V lost 4 bases, J lost 5 bases, and 25 bases lay in between. CDR3 in DNA: TGCGCCAGCAGCCCTGGGGGATCGTCAATGACGGGGGACAATGAGCAGTTCTTC. Translated: CASSPGGSSMTGDNEQFF.

This clone was seen once. V usage is TRBV3-1 (or the pseudogene TRBV3-2) and J usage is TRBJ2-5, with D maybe TRBD2 (6 bases). CDR1 and CDR2 from the germline V gene are LGHDT and YNNKEL (reference sequence). This CDR3 contains 14 residues. Trimming pared 4 bases from V and 5 bases from J, leaving 14 bases between. In DNA, the CDR3 is TGTGCCAGCAGCCCTCGGGGGTTTAAGGAGACCCAGTACTTC. Its protein product is CASSPRGFKETQYF.